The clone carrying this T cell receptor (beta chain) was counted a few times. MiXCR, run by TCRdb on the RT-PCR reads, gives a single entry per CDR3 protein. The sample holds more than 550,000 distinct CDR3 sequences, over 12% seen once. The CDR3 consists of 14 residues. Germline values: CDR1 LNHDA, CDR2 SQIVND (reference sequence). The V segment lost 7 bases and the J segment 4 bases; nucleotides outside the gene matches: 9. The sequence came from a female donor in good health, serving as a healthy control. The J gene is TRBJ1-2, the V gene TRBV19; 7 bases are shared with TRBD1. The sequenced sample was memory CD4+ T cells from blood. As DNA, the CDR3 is TGTGCCAGTACCTCGACAGGGTTGGGCTATGGCTACACCTTC. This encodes CASTSTGLGYGYTF.